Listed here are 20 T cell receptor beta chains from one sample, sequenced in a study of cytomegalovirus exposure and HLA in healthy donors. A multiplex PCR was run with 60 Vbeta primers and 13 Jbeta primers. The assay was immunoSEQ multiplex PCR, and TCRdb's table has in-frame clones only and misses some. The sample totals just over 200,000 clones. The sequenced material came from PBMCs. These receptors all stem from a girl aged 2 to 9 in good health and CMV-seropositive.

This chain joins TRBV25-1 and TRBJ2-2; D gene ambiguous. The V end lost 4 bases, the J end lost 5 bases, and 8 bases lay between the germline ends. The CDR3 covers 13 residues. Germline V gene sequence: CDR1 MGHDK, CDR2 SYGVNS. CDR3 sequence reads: CASSAGGTGELFF. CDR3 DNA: TGTGCCAGCAGTGCGGGTGGTACCGGGGAGCTGTTTTTT. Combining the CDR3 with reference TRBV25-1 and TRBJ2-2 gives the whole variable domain EADIYQTPRYLVIGTGKKITLECSQTMGHDKMYWYQQDPGMELHLIHYSYGVNSTEKGDLSSESTVSRIRTEHFPLTLESARPSHTSQYLCASSAGGTGELFFGEGSRLTVL.

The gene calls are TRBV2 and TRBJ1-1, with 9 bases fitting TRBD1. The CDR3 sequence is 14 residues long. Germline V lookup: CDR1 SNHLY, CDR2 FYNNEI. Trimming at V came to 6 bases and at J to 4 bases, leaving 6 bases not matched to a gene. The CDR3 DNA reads TGTGCCAGCAGCTTCACAGGGGGCGGCACTGAAGCTTTCTTT. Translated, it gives CASSFTGGGTEAFF.

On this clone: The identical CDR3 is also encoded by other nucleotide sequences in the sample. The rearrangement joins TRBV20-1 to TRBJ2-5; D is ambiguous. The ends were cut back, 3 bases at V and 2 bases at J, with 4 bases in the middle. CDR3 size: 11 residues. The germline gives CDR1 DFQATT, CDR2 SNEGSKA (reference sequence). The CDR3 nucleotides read TGCAGTGCTAGTCCTCAAGAGACCCAGTACTTC. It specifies CSASPQETQYF.

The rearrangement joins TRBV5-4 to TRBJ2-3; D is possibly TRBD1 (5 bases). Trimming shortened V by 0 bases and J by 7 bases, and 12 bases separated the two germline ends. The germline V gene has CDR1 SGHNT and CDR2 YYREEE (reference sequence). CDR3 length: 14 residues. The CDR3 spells CASSLVQGANTQYF. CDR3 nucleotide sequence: TGTGCCAGCAGCTTGGTGCAGGGTGCAAATACGCAGTATTTT.

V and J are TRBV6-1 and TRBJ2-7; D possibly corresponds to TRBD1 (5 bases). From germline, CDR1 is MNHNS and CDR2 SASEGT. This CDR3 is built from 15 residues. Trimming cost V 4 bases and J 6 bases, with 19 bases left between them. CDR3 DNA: TGTGCCAGCAGTGGGCTTTCAGGGTATGGCTCCGAGCAGTACTTC. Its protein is CASSGLSGYGSEQYF.

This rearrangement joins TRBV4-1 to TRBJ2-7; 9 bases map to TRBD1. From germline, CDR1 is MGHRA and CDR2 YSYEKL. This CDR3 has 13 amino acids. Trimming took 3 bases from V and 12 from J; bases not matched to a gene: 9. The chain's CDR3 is CASSHPGQGRRYF. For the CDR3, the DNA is TGCGCCAGCAGCCACCCGGGACAGGGTAGGCGGTACTTC.

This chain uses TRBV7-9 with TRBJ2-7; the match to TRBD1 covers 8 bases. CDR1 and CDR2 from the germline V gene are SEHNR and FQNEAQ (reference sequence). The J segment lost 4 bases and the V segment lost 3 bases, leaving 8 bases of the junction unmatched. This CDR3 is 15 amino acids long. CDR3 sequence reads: CASSFSSGGEYEQYF. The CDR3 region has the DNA TGTGCCAGCAGCTTCTCTTCAGGGGGCGAATACGAGCAGTACTTC. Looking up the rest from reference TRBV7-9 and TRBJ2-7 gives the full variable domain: DTGVSQNPRHKITKRGQNVTFRCDPISEHNRLYWYRQTLGQGPEFLTYFQNEAQLEKSRLLSDRFSAERPKGSFSTLEIQRTEQGDSAMYLCASSFSSGGEYEQYFGPGTRLTVT.

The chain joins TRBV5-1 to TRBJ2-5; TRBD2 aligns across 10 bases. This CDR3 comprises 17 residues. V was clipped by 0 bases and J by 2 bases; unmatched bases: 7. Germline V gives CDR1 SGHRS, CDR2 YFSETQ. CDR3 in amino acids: CASSLGWRAGGQETQYF. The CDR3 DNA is TGCGCCAGCAGCTTGGGGTGGCGAGCGGGAGGGCAAGAGACCCAGTACTTC.

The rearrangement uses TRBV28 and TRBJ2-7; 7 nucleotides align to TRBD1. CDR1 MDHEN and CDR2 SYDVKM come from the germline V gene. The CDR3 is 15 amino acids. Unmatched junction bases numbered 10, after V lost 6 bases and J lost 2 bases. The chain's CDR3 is CASSPRHTGAYEQYF. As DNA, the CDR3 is TGTGCCAGCAGCCCCAGGCATACAGGGGCCTACGAGCAGTACTTC.

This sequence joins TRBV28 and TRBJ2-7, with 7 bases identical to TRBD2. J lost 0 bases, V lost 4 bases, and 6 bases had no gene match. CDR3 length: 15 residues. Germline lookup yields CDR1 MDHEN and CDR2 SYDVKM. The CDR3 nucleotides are TGTGCCAGCAGTTCCCTCCGGGACTACTCCTACGAGCAGTACTTC. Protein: CASSSLRDYSYEQYF.

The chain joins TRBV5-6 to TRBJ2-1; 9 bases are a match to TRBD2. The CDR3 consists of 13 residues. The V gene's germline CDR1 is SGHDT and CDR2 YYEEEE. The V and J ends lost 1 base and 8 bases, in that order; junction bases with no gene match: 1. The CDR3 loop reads CASSLPSGDEQFF. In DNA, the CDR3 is TGTGCCAGCAGCTTGCCTAGCGGGGATGAGCAGTTCTTC.

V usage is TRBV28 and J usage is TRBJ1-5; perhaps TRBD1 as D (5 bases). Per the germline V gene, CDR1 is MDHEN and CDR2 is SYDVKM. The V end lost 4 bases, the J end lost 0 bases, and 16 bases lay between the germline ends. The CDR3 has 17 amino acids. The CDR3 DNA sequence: TGTGCCAGCAGTTCGTCTGACAGCACCTATAGCAATCAGCCCCAGCATTTT. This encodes CASSSSDSTYSNQPQHF.

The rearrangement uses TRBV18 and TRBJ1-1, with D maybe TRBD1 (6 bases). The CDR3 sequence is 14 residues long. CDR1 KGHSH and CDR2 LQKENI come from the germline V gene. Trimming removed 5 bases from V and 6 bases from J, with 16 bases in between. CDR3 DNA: TGTGCCAGCTCAAGCGTGGGACCAGGGGCTGAAGCTTTCTTT. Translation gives CASSSVGPGAEAFF.

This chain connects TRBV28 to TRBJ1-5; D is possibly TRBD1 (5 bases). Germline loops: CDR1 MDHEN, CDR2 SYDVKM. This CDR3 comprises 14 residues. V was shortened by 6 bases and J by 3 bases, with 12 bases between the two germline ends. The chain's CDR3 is CASSHDSLNQPQHF. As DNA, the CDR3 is TGTGCCAGCAGCCACGACAGCCTCAATCAGCCCCAGCATTTT. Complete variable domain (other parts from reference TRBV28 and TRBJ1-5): DVKVTQSSRYLVKRTGEKVFLECVQDMDHENMFWYRQDPGLGLRLIYFSYDVKMKEKGDIPEGYSVSREKKERFSLILESASTNQTSMYLCASSHDSLNQPQHFGDGTRLSIL.

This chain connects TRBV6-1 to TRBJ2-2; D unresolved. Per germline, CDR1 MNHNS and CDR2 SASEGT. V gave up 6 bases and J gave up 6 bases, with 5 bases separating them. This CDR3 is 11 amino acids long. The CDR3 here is CASRTPGELFF. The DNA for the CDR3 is TGTGCCAGCAGGACTCCCGGGGAGCTGTTTTTT.

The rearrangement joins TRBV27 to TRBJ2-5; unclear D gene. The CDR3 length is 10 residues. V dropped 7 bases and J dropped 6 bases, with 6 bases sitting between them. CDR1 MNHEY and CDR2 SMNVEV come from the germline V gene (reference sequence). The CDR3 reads CASKSKTQYF. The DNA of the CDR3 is TGTGCCAGCAAATCTAAGACCCAGTACTTC.

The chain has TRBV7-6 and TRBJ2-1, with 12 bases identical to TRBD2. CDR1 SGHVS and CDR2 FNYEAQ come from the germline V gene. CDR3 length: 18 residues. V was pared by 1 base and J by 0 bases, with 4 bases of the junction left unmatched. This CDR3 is CASSLGRTSGTSYNEQFF. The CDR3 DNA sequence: TGTGCCAGCAGCTTAGGACGGACTAGCGGGACCTCCTACAATGAGCAGTTCTTC.

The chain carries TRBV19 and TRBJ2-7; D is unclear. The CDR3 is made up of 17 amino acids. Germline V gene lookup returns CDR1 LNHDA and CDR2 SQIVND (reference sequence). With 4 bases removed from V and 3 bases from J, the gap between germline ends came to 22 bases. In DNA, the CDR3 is TGTGCCAGTAGTAGAACGATGATGGGCGCTGACCTCTACGAGCAGTACTTC. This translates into CASSRTMMGADLYEQYF.

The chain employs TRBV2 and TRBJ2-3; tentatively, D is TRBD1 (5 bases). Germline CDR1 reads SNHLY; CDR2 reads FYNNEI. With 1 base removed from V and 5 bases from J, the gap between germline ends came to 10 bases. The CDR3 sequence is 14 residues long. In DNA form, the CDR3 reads TGTGCCAGCAGTGAAGTCAAGGGGATAGATACGCAGTATTTT. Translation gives CASSEVKGIDTQYF.

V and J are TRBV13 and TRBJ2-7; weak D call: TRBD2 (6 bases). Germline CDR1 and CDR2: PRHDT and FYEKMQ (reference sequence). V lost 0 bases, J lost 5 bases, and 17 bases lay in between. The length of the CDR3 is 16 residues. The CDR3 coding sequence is TGTGCCAGCAGCTTAGGCCTTGGCGGGATTATCGACGAGCAGTACTTC. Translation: CASSLGLGGIIDEQYF. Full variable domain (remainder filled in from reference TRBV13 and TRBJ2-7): AAGVIQSPRHLIKEKRETATLKCYPIPRHDTVYWYQQGPGQDPQFLISFYEKMQSDKGSIPDRFSAQQFSDYHSELNMSSLELGDSALYFCASSLGLGGIIDEQYFGPGTRLTVT.